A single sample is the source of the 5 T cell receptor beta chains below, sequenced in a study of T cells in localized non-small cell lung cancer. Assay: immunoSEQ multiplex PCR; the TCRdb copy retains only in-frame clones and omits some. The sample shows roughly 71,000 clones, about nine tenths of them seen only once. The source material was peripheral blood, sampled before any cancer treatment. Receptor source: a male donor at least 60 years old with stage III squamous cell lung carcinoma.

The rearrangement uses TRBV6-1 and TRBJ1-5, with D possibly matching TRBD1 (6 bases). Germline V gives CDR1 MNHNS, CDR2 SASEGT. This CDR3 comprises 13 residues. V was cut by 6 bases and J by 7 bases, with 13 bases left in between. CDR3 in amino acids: CASSSLGAQPQHF. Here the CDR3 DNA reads TGTGCCAGCAGCTCCTTGGGGGCCCAGCCCCAGCATTTT.

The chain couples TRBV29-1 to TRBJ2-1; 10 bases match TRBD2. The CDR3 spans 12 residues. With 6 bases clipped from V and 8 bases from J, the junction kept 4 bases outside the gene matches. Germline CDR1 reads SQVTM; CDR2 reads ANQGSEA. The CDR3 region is CSVSGGVDEQFF. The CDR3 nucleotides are TGCAGCGTAAGCGGGGGGGTGGATGAGCAGTTCTTC.

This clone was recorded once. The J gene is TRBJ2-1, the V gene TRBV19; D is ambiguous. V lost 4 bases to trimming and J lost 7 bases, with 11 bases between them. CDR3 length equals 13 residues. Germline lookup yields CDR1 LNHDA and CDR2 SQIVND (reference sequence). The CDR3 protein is CASSTSFRNEQFF. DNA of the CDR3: TGTGCCAGTAGTACGAGTTTCAGGAATGAGCAGTTCTTC.

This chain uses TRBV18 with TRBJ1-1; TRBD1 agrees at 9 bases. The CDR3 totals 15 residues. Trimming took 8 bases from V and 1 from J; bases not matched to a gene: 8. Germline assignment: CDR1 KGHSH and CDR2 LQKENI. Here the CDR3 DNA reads TGTGCCAGCCTCGTCGGGACAGGGAGGAACACTGAAGCTTTCTTT. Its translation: CASLVGTGRNTEAFF.

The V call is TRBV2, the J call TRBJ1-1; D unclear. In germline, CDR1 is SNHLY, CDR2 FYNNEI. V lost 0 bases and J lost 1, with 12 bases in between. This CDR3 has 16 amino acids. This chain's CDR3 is CASSEALGWANTEAFF. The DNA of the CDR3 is TGTGCCAGCAGTGAAGCGCTTGGGTGGGCGAACACTGAAGCTTTCTTT.